The 2 T cell receptor beta chains reported below all come from one sample, sequenced in a study of CD8 T cells in Susac syndrome. After extraction with the RNeasy kit, about 0.5 to 1 ug of the RNA was reverse transcribed using random hexamers. TCRdb re-analysed the immunoSEQ multiplex PCR reads in MiXCR, keeping a single row per CDR3 protein. The table has roughly 150,000 distinct CDR3 sequences, approximately 95% seen once; the top ten hold roughly 0.084%. The sequenced sample was CD4+ T cells from PBMCs. Receptor source: a human donor with Susac syndrome.

The V call is TRBV5-6, the J call TRBJ2-2; weak D call: TRBD1 (6 bases). V shed 4 bases and J shed 1 base, with 11 bases lying between them. CDR1 and CDR2 (germline): SGHDT, YYEEEE. CDR3 length: 15 amino acids. The CDR3 sequence is CASSLGGRNTGELFF. The CDR3 DNA reads TGTGCCAGCAGCCTAGGGGGAAGGAACACCGGGGAGCTGTTTTTT.

The gene calls are TRBV2 and TRBJ2-7; 8 bases match TRBD1. Germline loops: CDR1 SNHLY, CDR2 FYNNEI. The CDR3 loop spans 13 amino acids. V shed 8 bases and J 5 bases; nucleotides not matched to a gene: 8. The CDR3 region has the DNA TGTGCCAGCGCCTCGGACAGGGATGACGAGCAGTACTTC. It codes for CASASDRDDEQYF.